These T cell receptor beta chains were read from a single sample in a study of T cells in Graves' hyperthyroidism and ophthalmopathy. TCRdb re-analysed the multiplex PCR reads in MiXCR, keeping a single row per CDR3 protein. The sample carries about 560,000 distinct CDR3 sequences, about a sixth recorded once. The sample comprised blood. The receptors come from a woman aged 18-29 years with Graves' hyperthyroidism. The CDR3 runs from the conserved cysteine through the conserved F or W. The D gene is left open where the match is weak. The size of a clone is reported for some rows only, either as once, few or many, or as a class for expanded clones.

D gene	V gene	clone size	J gene	CDR3 DNA	CDR3 protein
.	TRBV18	.	TRBJ2-1	TGTGCCAGCTCACCACCGTGGGGGGCTCCTAATTACAATGAGCAGTTCTTC	CASSPPWGAPNYNEQFF
.	TRBV12-5	few	TRBJ2-1	TGTGCTAGTGGTTTGGTACTGGGGGAGAACTACAATGAGCAGTTCTTC	CASGLVLGENYNEQFF
TRBD1	TRBV15	few	TRBJ2-5	TGTGCCACCAGCAGAGCCCCAGGGGGTGGAGAGACCCAGTACTTC	CATSRAPGGGETQYF
.	TRBV15	few	TRBJ2-3	TGTGCCACCAGCAGAGGGACTCCGGCCACAGATACGCAGTATTTT	CATSRGTPATDTQYF
.	TRBV3-1	.	TRBJ1-2	TGTGCCAGCAGCCAAGAGGCGGGGGCGCTCGGCTATGGCTACACCTTC	CASSQEAGALGYGYTF
.	TRBV28	few	TRBJ2-4	TGTGCCAGCACGGGGGTGAGCATTCAGTACTTC	CASTGVSIQYF
TRBD1	TRBV10-3	.	TRBJ2-5	TGTGCCATCAGTGAGTTCGTAGGACAGGACCAAGAGACCCAGTACTTC	CAISEFVGQDQETQYF
.	TRBV11-2	many	TRBJ2-5	TGTGCCAGCAGCCCCCTAGCGGAGACCCAGTACTTC	CASSPLAETQYF
TRBD1	TRBV20-1	many	TRBJ1-2	TGCAGTGCTAGAGACGGACAGGGTGGCTATGGCTACACCTTC	CSARDGQGGYGYTF
TRBD1	TRBV5-1	.	TRBJ1-2	TGCGCCAGCAGCGATTCTCCGGGACAGGTTTATGGCTACACCTTC	CASSDSPGQVYGYTF
TRBD1	TRBV7-8	.	TRBJ1-2	TGTGCCAGCAGCCGACCGGGACAGGGGGCGCGGACCTTC	CASSRPGQGARTF
.	TRBV10-3	few	TRBJ2-7	TGTGCCATCAGACAAGACAGGACCTTAGTCTCTTTTCGGTACGAGCAGTACTTC	CAIRQDRTLVSFRYEQYF
TRBD2	TRBV28	many	TRBJ2-7	TGTGCCAGCAGACTTCCGACTAGCGGGGGTTCCTACGAGCAGTACTTC	CASRLPTSGGSYEQYF
TRBD1	TRBV28	many	TRBJ1-1	TGTGCCAGCAGTTTATGGGGGGACAGGGACACTGAAGCTTTCTTT	CASSLWGDRDTEAFF
.	TRBV14	few	TRBJ2-3	TGTGCCAGCAGCCAAGCTTTAGACAGATGGGATACGCAGTATTTT	CASSQALDRWDTQYF
TRBD2	TRBV27	few	TRBJ2-1	TGTGCCAGCAGTTTGACTAGCGGGAACACCTACAATGAGCAGTTCTTC	CASSLTSGNTYNEQFF
TRBD1	TRBV29-1	many	TRBJ2-1	TGCAGCGAGATACAGGGGTCCTACAATGAGCAGTTCTTC	CSEIQGSYNEQFF
TRBD2	TRBV9	.	TRBJ2-1	TGTGCCAGCAGCCCCGGGCGGGGGGCGGCCAATGAGCAGTTCTTC	CASSPGRGAANEQFF
TRBD2	TRBV5-5	many	TRBJ2-3	TGTGCCAGCAGATCGCTAGCGGGAGCCGCAGATACGCAGTATTTT	CASRSLAGAADTQYF
.	TRBV12-3/TRBV12-4	many	TRBJ2-1	TGTGCCAGCAGCTCCATAGGGGACTCCTACAATGAGCAGTTCTTC	CASSSIGDSYNEQFF
TRBD2	TRBV5-1	once	TRBJ2-1	TGCGCCAGCAGCGGACTAGCGGGAGGGTTAGATCATGAGCAGTTCTTC	CASSGLAGGLDHEQFF
TRBD2	TRBV27	.	TRBJ2-7	TGTGCCAGCAGTCTACTAGCGGGGGCCTCGGGAGAGCAGTACTTC	CASSLLAGASGEQYF
TRBD1	TRBV28	many	TRBJ1-5	TGTGCCAGCAGTTTACGGACAGGAAATCAGCCCCAGCATTTT	CASSLRTGNQPQHF
.	TRBV6-1	many	TRBJ2-7	TGTGCCAGCAGTGGGACGGACCTCGGCGAGCAGTACTTC	CASSGTDLGEQYF
.	TRBV9	.	TRBJ2-6	TGTGCCAGCAGCCAAACCGTGGCCAACGTCCTGACTTTC	CASSQTVANVLTF
.	TRBV20-1	.	TRBJ2-1	TGCAGTGCTAGAGATCGAACTAGCAGCAATGAGCAGTTCTTC	CSARDRTSSNEQFF
TRBD2	TRBV6-5	.	TRBJ2-3	TGTGCCAGCAGTTACTTTATCGGCGGGGGGCCTTACACAGATACGCAGTATTTT	CASSYFIGGGPYTDTQYF
.	TRBV4-1	many	TRBJ1-5	TGCGCCAGCAGCCCTGACGGAGGCGGGAATCAGCCCCAGCATTTT	CASSPDGGGNQPQHF
.	TRBV7-2	many	TRBJ2-5	TGTGCCAGCAGCTTAGGGGAGCGGCAGGTCCGTGGAGAGACCCAGTACTTC	CASSLGERQVRGETQYF
TRBD1	TRBV12-3/TRBV12-4	many	TRBJ1-2	TGTGCCAGCAGCACCCGGGACAGGCCGTCTAACTATGGCTACACCTTC	CASSTRDRPSNYGYTF
TRBD1	TRBV30	few	TRBJ1-5	TGTGCCTGGGGCAACAGGGGACAGGGGCAGCCCCAGCATTTT	CAWGNRGQGQPQHF
TRBD1	TRBV12-3/TRBV12-4	many	TRBJ1-4	TGTGCCAGCGCCCCACAGGGGCCCGTAGGAAAACTGTTTTTT	CASAPQGPVGKLFF
TRBD2	TRBV29-1	few	TRBJ2-1	TGCAGCGTTGAAGGGACTAGCGGGAAACCCTCCTACAATGAGCAGTTCTTC	CSVEGTSGKPSYNEQFF
.	TRBV11-3	few	TRBJ1-3	TGTGCCAGCAGCTCGCATGGGGGGCGCCTTTCTGGAAACACCATATATTTT	CASSSHGGRLSGNTIYF
.	TRBV7-2	few	TRBJ2-2	TGTGCCAGCAGACGGGACTTCGGGAAGGGGGAGCTGTTTTTT	CASRRDFGKGELFF
.	TRBV18	.	TRBJ2-5	TGTGCCAGCTCACCAGGGGCCAGCCAAGAGACCCAGTACTTC	CASSPGASQETQYF
.	TRBV5-1	.	TRBJ2-1	TGCGCCAGCAGTCGAGACCGCTACGAGCAGTTCTTC	CASSRDRYEQFF
.	TRBV5-5	.	TRBJ1-6	TGTGCCAGCAGCCTACAGCCCGTCGGGATCAATTCACCCCTCCACTTT	CASSLQPVGINSPLHF
TRBD2	TRBV3-1	many	TRBJ2-7	TGTGCCAGCAGCCGAACCGGGACTAGCGGGAGCTACGAGCAGTACTTC	CASSRTGTSGSYEQYF
TRBD1	TRBV5-6	many	TRBJ2-5	TGTGCCAGCAGCTTACCGGACAGGGCAGAGACCCAGTACTTC	CASSLPDRAETQYF
TRBD1	TRBV24-1	few	TRBJ2-5	TGTGCCACCAGTGAGGGGGGGACAGGGCAAGAGACCCAGTACTTC	CATSEGGTGQETQYF
TRBD2	TRBV2	.	TRBJ2-1	TGTGCCAGCAGTGTGCGGCTAGCGGAGTTCTTC	CASSVRLAEFF
TRBD1	TRBV7-2	few	TRBJ1-1	TGTGCCAGCAGCGACGACAGGGGCGCGGGGATGAACACTGAAGCTTTCTTT	CASSDDRGAGMNTEAFF